The 26 T cell receptor beta chains presented below share a single source sample, sequenced in a study of regulatory T cells in long-lasting Graves disease. Library construction for TCR beta used iRepertoire HTBI primers and Arm-PCR of CDR3 regions. TCRdb itself ran the multiplex PCR reads through MiXCR, one entry per CDR3 protein. Here the sample spans about 430,000 distinct CDR3 sequences, 21% being singletons. Stated time point: persistent/refractory GD, antithyroid drugs over 5 years with positive TRAb. RNA from PBMCs was the source of the TCR library. Source: peripheral blood mononuclear cells (PBMCs), taken when the disease was refractory, from a patient treated with antithyroid drugs. The receptors derive from a female donor with Graves disease.

At least ten counts were recorded for this clonotype. The chain combines TRBV18 with TRBJ2-5; no reliable D call. V lost 4 bases to trimming and J lost 2 bases, with 8 bases between them. The CDR3 length is 13 residues. CDR1 is KGHSH and CDR2 is LQKENI in the germline V gene. The DNA of the CDR3 is TGTGCCAGCTCACTTGCCCAGCAAGAGACCCAGTACTTC. This sequence encodes CASSLAQQETQYF.

This clonotype appeared many times. V is TRBV27 and J is TRBJ2-7; no definite D call. Germline CDR1 reads MNHEY; CDR2 reads SMNVEV (reference sequence). The V end was cut by 1 base, the J end by 0 bases, with 10 bases between. The CDR3 is 15 residues long. CDR3 in amino acids: CASSLFPESSYEQYF. The CDR3 DNA is TGTGCCAGCAGTTTATTTCCGGAAAGCTCCTACGAGCAGTACTTC.

V gene TRBV28 combines with J gene TRBJ2-3; D is undetermined. Per germline, CDR1 MDHEN and CDR2 SYDVKM. The ends were cut back, 2 bases at V and 2 bases at J, with 8 bases in the middle. The CDR3 spans 14 residues. Written as DNA, the CDR3 is TGTGCCAGCAGTTTAGGGTTTAACACAGATACGCAGTATTTT. Protein: CASSLGFNTDTQYF. The full variable domain, in which reference TRBV28 and TRBJ2-3 provide the parts outside the CDR3, is DVKVTQSSRYLVKRTGEKVFLECVQDMDHENMFWYRQDPGLGLRLIYFSYDVKMKEKGDIPEGYSVSREKKERFSLILESASTNQTSMYLCASSLGFNTDTQYFGPGTRLTVL.

The chain combines TRBV2 with TRBJ2-6; 7 nucleotides align to TRBD2. The V segment lost 7 bases and the J segment 12 bases; nucleotides outside the gene matches: 15. Germline-derived CDR1 and CDR2 are SNHLY and FYNNEI. This CDR3 region has 15 residues. The CDR3 loop reads CASIPGLPRQGVLTF. CDR3 DNA: TGTGCCAGCATACCGGGACTACCCCGTCAGGGCGTCCTGACTTTC.

This sequence joins TRBV2 and TRBJ2-1; 8 bases map to TRBD2. CDR3 size: 15 residues. The germline CDR1 and CDR2 sequences are SNHLY and FYNNEI. Trimming cost V 7 bases and J 10 bases; bases outside gene matches: 15. The CDR3 spells CASTTLAAPSGEQFF. The CDR3 DNA follows: TGTGCCAGCACGACACTAGCGGCGCCCTCCGGGGAGCAGTTCTTC.

Here the CDR3 reads CSAEGLAGGWETQYF. The CDR3 region has the DNA TGCAGTGCTGAGGGACTAGCGGGAGGCTGGGAGACCCAGTACTTC. The chain uses TRBV20-1 and TRBJ2-5; TRBD2 matches at 15 bases. The J segment lost 5 bases and the V segment lost 5 bases, leaving 6 bases of the junction unmatched. There are 15 residues in the CDR3. Germline V gene lookup returns CDR1 DFQATT and CDR2 SNEGSKA (reference sequence).

This clonotype was observed many times. This sequence joins TRBV28 and TRBJ2-2, with D perhaps TRBD1 (6 bases). From germline, CDR1 is MDHEN and CDR2 SYDVKM. The CDR3 has 15 residues. Trimming cost V 5 bases and J 1 base, with 11 bases left between them. The CDR3 region is CASSPPTGNTGELFF. CDR3 nucleotide sequence: TGTGCCAGCAGTCCCCCGACAGGGAACACCGGGGAGCTGTTTTTT.

On this clonotype: A read error is the likely source, as a far larger clone sits one nucleotide away. The gene calls are TRBV6-1 and TRBJ1-2; no clear D gene. The CDR3 runs to 13 residues. Germline-derived CDR1 and CDR2 are MNHNS and SASEGT. The CDR3 DNA reads as TGTGCCGGCAGTTACCGGCAGAACTATGGCTACACCTTC. Encoded protein: CAGSYRQNYGYTF.

The table lists this clonotype with many counts. V usage is TRBV7-9 and J usage is TRBJ2-5; a possible D gene is TRBD2 (6 bases). The germline gives CDR1 SEHNR, CDR2 FQNEAQ (reference sequence). CDR3 size: 14 residues. V was pared by 5 bases and J by 5 bases, with 15 bases between. The CDR3 spells CASSHLAPNETQYF. CDR3 nucleotide sequence: TGTGCCAGCAGCCATCTAGCGCCGAATGAGACCCAGTACTTC.

In regard to this clonotype: This is likely a read error, given that the CDR3 carries no conserved phenylalanine or tryptophan at its end. The chain links TRBV19 to TRBJ1-1; D gene ambiguous. V lost 3 bases, J lost 0 bases, and 11 bases lay in between. CDR3 length: 15 amino acids. Looked up from germline, CDR1 is LNHDA and CDR2 is SQIVND (reference sequence). CDR3 region: CASSIKGVMNTEAFL. In DNA form, the CDR3 reads TGTGCCAGTAGTATTAAAGGAGTGATGAACACTGAAGCTTTCCTT.

This clonotype was found many times. The J gene is TRBJ1-2, the V gene TRBV3-1; the D is unclear. This CDR3 is 15 amino acids long. Germline loops: CDR1 LGHDT, CDR2 YNNKEL (reference sequence). V was trimmed by 0 bases and J by 0 bases, leaving 8 bases between them. CDR3 sequence: CASSQDSQANYGYTF. The CDR3 DNA sequence: TGTGCCAGCAGCCAAGACAGCCAAGCTAACTATGGCTACACCTTC.

This clonotype was seen many times. The chain is built from TRBV27 and TRBJ2-7; D gene unclear. V was shortened by 5 bases and J by 3 bases, with 14 bases between the two germline ends. The CDR3 loop spans 14 amino acids. Germline CDR1 MNHEY, CDR2 SMNVEV (reference sequence). This CDR3 is CASSPAVWDYEQYF. The CDR3 DNA reads as TGTGCCAGCAGTCCCGCGGTGTGGGACTACGAGCAGTACTTC.

The gene calls are TRBV2 and TRBJ2-1; D might be TRBD1 (6 bases). The CDR3 sequence is 15 residues long. Trimming stripped 7 bases from V and 3 bases from J, with 16 bases between. The V gene's germline CDR1 is SNHLY and CDR2 FYNNEI. This CDR3 is CASKRSQGYYNEQFF. The CDR3 DNA follows: TGTGCCAGCAAAAGATCACAGGGTTACTACAATGAGCAGTTCTTC. Drawing the rest from reference TRBV2 and TRBJ2-1, the complete variable domain is EPEVTQTPSHQVTQMGQEVILRCVPISNHLYFYWYRQILGQKVEFLVSFYNNEISEKSEIFDDQFSVERPDGSNFTLKIRSTKLEDSAMYFCASKRSQGYYNEQFFGPGTRLTVL.

In its sample, this clonotype was seen many times. The chain is built from TRBV10-3 and TRBJ2-7, with TRBD2 identical over 7 bases. Germline CDR1 reads ENHRY; CDR2 reads SYGVKD. The CDR3 extends over 14 amino acids. V was clipped by 10 bases and J by 3 bases; unmatched bases: 12. For the CDR3, the DNA is TGTGCCACCCGGAGGGAGGGGATGGGCTACGAGCAGTACTTC. It codes for CATRREGMGYEQYF.

With respect to this clonotype: A much larger clone is a single base away; this may be a read error. The J gene is TRBJ1-1, the V gene TRBV10-3, with D uncertain. The CDR3 is 13 amino acids. Germline lookup yields CDR1 ENHRY and CDR2 SYGVKD. V was shortened by 0 bases and J by 5 bases, with 7 bases between the two germline ends. The chain's CDR3 is CAISESDPTEAFF. CDR3 nucleotide sequence: TGTGCCATCAGTGAGTCGGACCCAACTGAAGCTTTCTTT.

V is TRBV9 and J is TRBJ2-7, with 7 bases lining up with TRBD1. The germline V gene has CDR1 SGDLS and CDR2 YYNGEE. The CDR3 has 16 residues. The J segment lost 4 bases and the V segment lost 3 bases, leaving 13 bases of the junction unmatched. The CDR3 nucleotides are TGTGCCAGCAGCGACCGCCCCGGGACAGATTTATACGAGCAGTACTTC. Translation gives CASSDRPGTDLYEQYF.

This clonotype was seen repeatedly, ten times or more. The CDR3 reads CASSEGTGGFYNEQFF. Written as DNA, the CDR3 is TGTGCCAGCAGTGAAGGGACAGGGGGATTCTACAATGAGCAGTTCTTC. This sequence joins TRBV2 and TRBJ2-1; the match to TRBD1 covers 10 bases. There are 16 residues in the CDR3. Looked up from germline, CDR1 is SNHLY and CDR2 is FYNNEI. The J segment lost 3 bases and the V segment lost 1 base, leaving 3 bases of the junction unmatched.

This clonotype was seen many times. The chain has TRBV28 and TRBJ2-5, with D possibly being TRBD2 (5 bases). This CDR3 contains 13 residues. V shed 8 bases and J shed 5 bases, with 15 bases lying between them. The germline V gene has CDR1 MDHEN and CDR2 SYDVKM. CDR3 residues: CASLRPGGETQYF. The CDR3 DNA follows: TGTGCCAGCTTACGGCCGGGCGGGGAGACCCAGTACTTC.

This clonotype came up many times. The rearrangement links TRBV27 to TRBJ1-5; 9 nucleotides agree with TRBD1. Germline V gene sequence: CDR1 MNHEY, CDR2 SMNVEV (reference sequence). The CDR3 has 14 residues. Unmatched junction bases numbered 2, after V lost 1 base and J lost 7 bases. The CDR3 nucleotides read TGTGCCAGCAGTTTATGGGGACAGGGACAGCCCCAGCATTTT. It codes for CASSLWGQGQPQHF.

The chain combines TRBV7-9 with TRBJ2-2, with D uncertain. CDR3 length equals 18 residues. The V gene lost 0 bases and the J gene lost 1 base, with 15 bases spanning the gap. The germline gives CDR1 SEHNR, CDR2 FQNEAQ (reference sequence). The CDR3, as DNA: TGTGCCAGCAGCTTAGCGGCTTGGCTAGTCCAGAACACCGGGGAGCTGTTTTTT. Amino acids: CASSLAAWLVQNTGELFF.

This clonotype was detected ten times or more. V usage is TRBV28 and J usage is TRBJ2-5; D not certain. V was trimmed by 2 bases and J by 7 bases, leaving 8 bases between them. Germline loops: CDR1 MDHEN, CDR2 SYDVKM. The CDR3 runs 12 residues. CDR3: CASSLGSLTQYF. CDR3 nucleotide sequence: TGTGCCAGCAGTTTAGGAAGTCTGACCCAGTACTTC.

The chain couples TRBV28 to TRBJ1-6; possible D gene TRBD1, 5 bases. The germline V gene has CDR1 MDHEN and CDR2 SYDVKM. The CDR3 runs 17 residues. Trimming shortened V by 5 bases and J by 8 bases, and 22 bases separated the two germline ends. Written as DNA, the CDR3 is TGTGCCAGCAGTCAAACTTCGGGACGGATGAATGATTCACCCCTCCACTTT. This translates into CASSQTSGRMNDSPLHF.

This clonotype was detected many times. The V and J genes are TRBV12-3 or TRBV12-4 and TRBJ2-7; the D is unclear. This CDR3 is built from 12 residues. V was cut by 8 bases and J by 3 bases, with 11 bases left in between. CDR3 sequence: CASGRQLYEQYF. CDR3 sequence (DNA): TGTGCCAGCGGTCGACAACTCTACGAGCAGTACTTC.

The table lists this clonotype with many counts. The J gene is TRBJ1-1, the V gene TRBV27; D not resolved. CDR3 length equals 15 residues. V lost 5 bases, J lost 2 bases, and 15 bases lay in between. The germline V gene encodes CDR1 MNHEY and CDR2 SMNVEV (reference sequence). DNA of the CDR3: TGTGCCAGCAGTGTGACTTCAATCGGAAACACTGAAGCTTTCTTT. Its protein is CASSVTSIGNTEAFF.

The chain couples TRBV27 to TRBJ2-3; D gene uncertain. CDR1 and CDR2 from the germline V gene are MNHEY and SMNVEV (reference sequence). Trimming stripped 7 bases from V and 2 bases from J, with 10 bases between. This CDR3 is built from 13 residues. The CDR3 loop is CASTDILTDTQYF. CDR3 coding DNA: TGTGCCAGCACCGACATCCTCACAGATACGCAGTATTTT.

The table lists this clonotype with a few counts. For the CDR3, the DNA is TGTGCCAGCAGCCAAGATCGACAGGGGGTAGGCTATGGCTACACCTTC. Translated: CASSQDRQGVGYGYTF. The V gene is TRBV3-1, the J gene TRBJ1-2; 9 bases align to TRBD1. The ends lost 0 bases at V and 4 bases at J; junction bases unmatched: 6. Germline CDR1 LGHDT, CDR2 YNNKEL (reference sequence). The CDR3 covers 16 residues.